This TCR beta chain was captured in a study of cytomegalovirus exposure and HLA in healthy donors. General observations from the study: After further analysis at a later stage, around 17,000 TCR beta sequences were associated with HLA alleles at 0.05 false discovery rate. Most TCR sequences proved rare, with some public TCRs found in many donors.

Germline lookup yields CDR1 SGHDN and CDR2 FVKESK. The CDR3 runs 13 residues. With 1 base removed from V and 8 bases from J, the gap between germline ends came to 11 bases. In this sample, this clone turned up a few times. Its target is not known. PCR primers comprised 60 Vbeta and 13 Jbeta primers. In the original analysis: Per a later analysis, the number of unique TCR beta chains was approximately 73 million, of which 10 million to 11 million were shared. Sequencing was performed with immunoSEQ multiplex PCR; in TCRdb, only in-frame clones are kept and a portion is missing. V, J and clone size reflect that table, while D and trimming were determined from the DNA. The repertoire holds roughly 150,000 clones, approximately 79% seen once, with under 7.5% in the top ten.

The sequence derives from a woman aged 45-59 years in good health and CMV-seropositive. The chain is built from TRBV14 and TRBJ1-1; D unclear. The sequencing sample was made of PBMCs. The CDR3 is CASSQVRGGEAFF. In DNA form, the CDR3 reads TGTGCCAGCAGCCAAGTTCGAGGCGGGGAAGCTTTCTTT.